This T cell receptor beta chain stems from a study of cytomegalovirus exposure and HLA in healthy donors. Study as a whole: HLA-typed donors were the source of about 85 million unique TCRs held in an early data release. Study outcomes and limitations: Most of the TCR beta V segments (in an earlier analysis) were productive either about 87% or about 30% of the time.

Both 60 Vbeta primers and 13 Jbeta primers went into the PCR. Profiled with immunoSEQ multiplex PCR; TCRdb holds only in-frame clones, not every one. The sample records more than 90,000 clones, about 61% being singletons. For this clone: The antigen is undetermined.

Unmatched junction bases numbered 14, after V lost 3 bases and J lost 0 bases. The CDR3 runs 18 residues. The TCR sequence derives from a woman in her twenties or thirties in good health and CMV-seronegative. The gene calls are TRBV23-1 and TRBJ2-7; the match to TRBD1 covers 7 bases. Being an ORF, TRBV23-1 has a function that is uncertain. The sample was PBMCs. The CDR3 is CASSHNYLRDRSSYEQYF. The CDR3 region has the DNA TGCGCCAGCAGTCACAACTATCTCCGGGACAGAAGCTCCTACGAGCAGTACTTC.